This entry lists 20 T cell receptor beta chains sequenced from one sample in a study of naive and memory T cell subsets. An equimolar mix of two oligonucleotides served as the beta constant-region primer for TRBC1 and TRBC2. Via MiXCR, TCRdb re-called the UMI-ligation and nested PCR reads, giving one row per CDR3 protein. The data hold 81,000 or so distinct CDR3 sequences, with 7% observed a single time. Sequencing was carried out using central memory CD4+ T cells from blood. Receptors originate from a human donor in good health.

There are many counts of this clonotype. CDR3 loop: CASSSYTEAFF. The CDR3 DNA follows: TGTGCCAGCAGCTCCTACACTGAAGCTTTCTTT. J is TRBJ1-1 and V is TRBV7-2; D is undetermined. Germline CDR1 and CDR2: SGHTA and FQGNSA. V was pared by 4 bases and J by 3 bases, with 3 bases between. CDR3 length: 11 amino acids.

In this sample, this clonotype turned up a few times. The V and J genes are TRBV19 and TRBJ2-5; D gene ambiguous. The germline gives CDR1 LNHDA, CDR2 SQIVND (reference sequence). V dropped 9 bases and J dropped 3 bases, with 14 bases sitting between them. The CDR3 runs 13 residues. CDR3 sequence: CASRAGVKETQYF. The CDR3 region has the DNA TGTGCCAGCCGCGCTGGCGTCAAAGAGACCCAGTACTTC.

At least ten counts were recorded for this clonotype. The V call is TRBV28, the J call TRBJ2-3; 10 bases are a match to TRBD1. This CDR3 is 14 amino acids long. Germline V gene lookup returns CDR1 MDHEN and CDR2 SYDVKM. V dropped 6 bases and J dropped 4; count of bases not matched to a gene: 4. The CDR3 loop reads CASRTGGAADTQYF. The DNA of the CDR3 is TGTGCCAGCAGGACAGGGGGCGCGGCAGATACGCAGTATTTT.

There are many counts of this clonotype. V usage is TRBV5-4 and J usage is TRBJ2-1; 7 bases align to TRBD1. V shed 4 bases and J 6 bases; nucleotides not matched to a gene: 7. The CDR3 length is 14 residues. Germline V gene data show CDR1 as SGHNT and CDR2 as YYREEE (reference sequence). The DNA for the CDR3 is TGTGCCAGCAGCCGGACAGGAGGTGGCAATGAGCAGTTCTTC. Its protein product is CASSRTGGGNEQFF.

Many counts were recorded for this clonotype. This chain connects TRBV3-1 to TRBJ1-1; D is possibly TRBD1 (6 bases). The V end was cut by 5 bases, the J end by 5 bases, with 15 bases between. Germline V gene lookup returns CDR1 LGHDT and CDR2 YNNKEL (reference sequence). This CDR3 has 14 amino acids. CDR3 residues: CASSGTTGSTEAFF. CDR3 DNA: TGTGCCAGCAGCGGAACGACAGGTAGTACTGAAGCTTTCTTT.

This clonotype was counted ten times or more. This CDR3 reads CASSQVDYPTYEQYF. The CDR3 nucleotides are TGTGCCAGCAGCCAAGTGGACTACCCTACCTACGAGCAGTACTTC. The V call is TRBV4-2, the J call TRBJ2-7; D possibly corresponds to TRBD2 (6 bases). The CDR3 has 15 residues. Trimming took off 1 base at V and 2 bases at J, with 12 bases between the two ends. Germline CDR1 LGHNA, CDR2 YNFKEQ.

The table lists this clonotype with a few counts. V gene TRBV6-2 or TRBV6-3 combines with J gene TRBJ2-6; D might be TRBD1 or TRBD2, each matching 5 bases. The germline V gene encodes CDR1 MNHEY and CDR2 SVGEGT. CDR3 length equals 17 residues. V was shortened by 5 bases and J by 0 bases, with 14 bases between the two germline ends. The CDR3 is CASSTPGRNSGANVLTF. The CDR3, as DNA: TGTGCCAGCAGTACCCCGGGACGGAACTCTGGGGCCAACGTCCTGACTTTC.

In its sample, this clonotype was seen many times. This chain connects TRBV4-2 to TRBJ1-2; D possibly corresponds to TRBD1 (6 bases). CDR1 and CDR2 from the germline V gene are LGHNA and YNFKEQ. Deletions cut 0 bases from V and 0 bases from J, with 14 bases between. The CDR3 sequence is 17 residues long. The CDR3 DNA reads as TGTGCCAGCAGCCAAGAAGCCTCCGGGACATCTAACTATGGCTACACCTTC. It codes for CASSQEASGTSNYGYTF.

This clonotype was counted only a few times. V usage is TRBV10-3 and J usage is TRBJ2-7; TRBD2 agrees at 10 bases. There are 14 residues in the CDR3. Trimming at V came to 2 bases and at J to 6 bases, leaving 4 bases not matched to a gene. CDR1 and CDR2 from the germline V gene are ENHRY and SYGVKD. In nucleotides, the CDR3 is TGTGCCATCAGTGAGCCAGAGCGGGGGGGCGAGCAGTACTTC. It yields the protein CAISEPERGGEQYF.

This clonotype was picked up many times. The CDR3 sequence is CASSDKAGNQPQHF. The CDR3 bases are TGCGCCAGCAGTGACAAGGCAGGTAATCAGCCCCAGCATTTT. The V gene is TRBV10-2, the J gene TRBJ1-5; no reliable D call. The germline V and J ends were trimmed by 3 bases and 4 bases, with 10 bases remaining between them. Per germline, CDR1 WSHSY and CDR2 SAAADI. The CDR3 extends over 14 amino acids.

There are many counts of this clonotype. The CDR3 DNA follows: TGCAGTGCTAGAGATCGGGCAGAAAAACTGTTTTTT. Its translation is CSARDRAEKLFF. This rearrangement joins TRBV20-1 to TRBJ1-4; no reliable D call. This CDR3 has 12 residues. V was cut by 0 bases and J by 8 bases, with 7 bases left in between. Per the germline V gene, CDR1 is DFQATT and CDR2 is SNEGSKA (reference sequence).

This clonotype appeared many times. The chain is built from TRBV3-1 and TRBJ1-2, with D unresolved. Germline loops: CDR1 LGHDT, CDR2 YNNKEL (reference sequence). This CDR3 has 12 amino acids. Trimming took off 4 bases at V and 8 bases at J, with 11 bases between the two ends. CDR3 nucleotide sequence: TGTGCCAGCAGCCTTGGACCCGAAGGCTACACCTTC. This sequence encodes CASSLGPEGYTF.

The V call is TRBV20-1, the J call TRBJ2-2; perhaps TRBD1 as D (6 bases). CDR3 size: 15 residues. Trimming took 0 bases from V and 4 from J, leaving 12 bases between them. CDR1 and CDR2 (germline): DFQATT, SNEGSKA (reference sequence). CDR3 sequence reads: CSARDLQGGTGELFF. CDR3 in DNA: TGCAGTGCTAGAGATTTACAGGGCGGCACCGGGGAGCTGTTTTTT.

V usage is TRBV30 and J usage is TRBJ2-7, with D perhaps TRBD1 (6 bases). The CDR3 is 14 amino acids. Trimming took 4 bases from V and 2 from J, leaving 15 bases between them. From germline, CDR1 is GTSNPN and CDR2 SVGIG (reference sequence). CDR3 in DNA: TGTGCCTGGACTCGACAGGCTAACGCCTACGAGCAGTACTTC. This gives the protein CAWTRQANAYEQYF.

At least ten counts were recorded for this clonotype. V is TRBV12-3 or TRBV12-4 and J is TRBJ2-7; no definite D call. The CDR3 consists of 12 residues. The V end lost 3 bases, the J end lost 6 bases, and 9 bases lay between the germline ends. The CDR3 is CASSFRRSEQYF. The CDR3 DNA is TGTGCCAGCAGTTTTAGACGGTCCGAGCAGTACTTC.

There are many counts of this clonotype. V usage is TRBV7-8 and J usage is TRBJ2-3, with no clear D. Trimming removed 2 bases from V and 5 bases from J, with 5 bases in between. The CDR3 consists of 12 residues. Germline V gives CDR1 SGHVS, CDR2 FQNEAQ. The CDR3 is CASSLSLDTQYF. The CDR3 DNA reads as TGTGCCAGCAGCTTATCCCTAGATACGCAGTATTTT.

The V gene is TRBV18, the J gene TRBJ2-3, with D perhaps TRBD2 (6 bases). V lost 7 bases and J 5 bases, leaving 22 bases between the germline ends. This CDR3 is built from 16 residues. Looked up from germline, CDR1 is KGHSH and CDR2 is LQKENI. The DNA of the CDR3 is TGTGCCAGCTTCTCGTCGAGCGGGCCCATAGGAGATACGCAGTATTTT. This sequence encodes CASFSSSGPIGDTQYF.

In its sample, this clonotype was seen many times. V usage is TRBV29-1 and J usage is TRBJ1-1; D is ambiguous. This CDR3 comprises 15 residues. Germline values: CDR1 SQVTM, CDR2 ANQGSEA. V shed 4 bases and J shed 4 bases, with 19 bases lying between them. The CDR3 bases are TGCAGCGTTGGACTTAAGACCGGGGTAGTCACTGAAGCTTTCTTT. It encodes CSVGLKTGVVTEAFF.

The chain links TRBV4-1 to TRBJ2-4, with D unresolved. V lost 0 bases to trimming and J lost 1 base, with 13 bases between them. The CDR3 extends over 17 amino acids. Germline assignment: CDR1 MGHRA and CDR2 YSYEKL. CDR3 amino acids: CASSQDRATTAKNIQYF. Here the CDR3 DNA reads TGCGCCAGCAGCCAAGATAGGGCCACGACGGCCAAAAACATTCAGTACTTC.

This rearrangement joins TRBV6-6 to TRBJ2-7, with 7 bases aligning to TRBD1. The V gene end was trimmed by 5 bases and the J gene end by 2 bases; junction bases not matched to a gene: 12. This CDR3 has 16 residues. Germline lookup yields CDR1 MNHNY and CDR2 SVGAGI (reference sequence). DNA of the CDR3: TGTGCCAGCAGTCACCGAGACCTAGACAGGGCCTACGAGCAGTACTTC. This gives the protein CASSHRDLDRAYEQYF.